Listed here are 2 T cell receptor beta chains from one sample, sequenced in a study of vaccination effects on CD4 cells after COVID-19. Antigen-specific CD4+ T cells were expanded with viral peptide pools in the ViraFEST assay before sequencing. CD4+ T cells were isolated after around 9 days of culture. The infection with SARS-CoV-2 (confirmed by PCR) occurred in this person between March and December 2020. Antigens of these TCRs are unknown. TCRdb's copy holds only in-frame clones and misses some; the assay was immunoSEQ multiplex PCR. The sample records approximately 40,000 clones, 73% being singletons. The source material was CD4+ T cells from PBMCs cultured with a peptide pool, sampled before COVID-19 vaccination. Receptor source: a human donor who had a prior SARS-CoV-2 infection.

V is TRBV7-8 and J is TRBJ2-5; 10 bases fit TRBD2. V shed 6 bases and J 2 bases; nucleotides not matched to a gene: 9. CDR3 length equals 16 residues. Germline assignment: CDR1 SGHVS and CDR2 FQNEAQ. The DNA of the CDR3 is TGTGCCAGCAGTACCCGACTAGCGGGTAGGCAAGAGACCCAGTACTTC. It is translated as CASSTRLAGRQETQYF.

This chain links TRBV9 with TRBJ1-5; TRBD1 might be the D (5 bases). This CDR3 is 16 amino acids long. Germline CDR1 and CDR2: SGDLS and YYNGEE. Trimming removed 0 bases at V and 9 bases at J, with 19 bases between. CDR3 amino acids: CASSVGIRDDLGPQHF. CDR3 in DNA: TGTGCCAGCAGCGTAGGAATCCGGGACGATCTGGGGCCCCAGCATTTT.